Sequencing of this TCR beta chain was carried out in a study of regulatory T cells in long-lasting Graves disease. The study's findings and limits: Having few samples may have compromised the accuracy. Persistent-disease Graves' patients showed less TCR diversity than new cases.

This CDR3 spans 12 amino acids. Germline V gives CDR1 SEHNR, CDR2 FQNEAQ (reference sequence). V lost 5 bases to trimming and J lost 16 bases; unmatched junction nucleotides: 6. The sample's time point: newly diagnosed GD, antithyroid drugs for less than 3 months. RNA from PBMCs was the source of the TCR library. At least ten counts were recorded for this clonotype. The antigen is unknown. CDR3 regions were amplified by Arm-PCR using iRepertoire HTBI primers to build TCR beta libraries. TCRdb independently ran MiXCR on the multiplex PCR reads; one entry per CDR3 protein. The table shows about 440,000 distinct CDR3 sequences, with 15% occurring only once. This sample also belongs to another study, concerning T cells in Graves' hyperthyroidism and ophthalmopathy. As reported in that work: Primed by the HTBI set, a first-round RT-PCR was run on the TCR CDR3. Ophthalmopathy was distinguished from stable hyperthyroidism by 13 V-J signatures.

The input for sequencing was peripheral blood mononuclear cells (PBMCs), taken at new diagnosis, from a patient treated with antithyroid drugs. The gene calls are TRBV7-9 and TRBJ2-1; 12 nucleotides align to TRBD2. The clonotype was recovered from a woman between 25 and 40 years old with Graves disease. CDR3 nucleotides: TGTGCCAGCAGCCCTGCTAGCGGGAGGGTCTTCTTC. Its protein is CASSPASGRVFF.